This T cell receptor beta chain is from a study of T cell repertoires in cytomegalovirus infection. Study-wide background: Public TCR beta signatures marked donors with CMV infection and the matching HLA.

Each CDR3 protein is one row after TCRdb ran MiXCR on the reads. Of about 530,000 distinct CDR3 sequences listed, less than 30% are singletons. Germline CDR1 is SGHTA and CDR2 is FQGNSA. The V and J ends lost 4 bases and 6 bases respectively, with 8 bases between them. The length of the CDR3 is 12 residues. The sequenced sample consisted of PBMCs. The receptor comes from a human donor in good health (CMV status not recorded). Some clones in this sample may be carry-over from other donors' samples. This chain connects TRBV7-2 to TRBJ2-3; D not certain. CDR3 sequence reads: CASSSIRDTQYF. As DNA, the CDR3 is TGTGCCAGCAGCTCCATACGCGATACGCAGTATTTT.